The 24 T cell receptor beta chains below were found in one sample sequenced in a study of control samples from healthy donors and cancer patients (dated by TCRdb to 2020 to 2022). Library prep was done by the immunoSEQ multiplex PCR assay. TCRdb obtained this table from immuneACCESS and retained in-frame rearrangements with V and J assigned. These tables miss some clones; where compared with another copy, unresolved V genes account for less than half of the shortfall, and the remainder is unexplained. The sample has some 79,000 clones on record, roughly 87% of them singletons. About 4% of the sample is in the top ten clones. The sequencing input was blood. These receptors were collected from a woman aged 45-65 years in good health.

The rearrangement joins TRBV19 to TRBJ2-1; D is unclear. CDR1 LNHDA and CDR2 SQIVND come from the germline V gene (reference sequence). V was clipped by 1 base and J by 8 bases, with 9 bases between them. This CDR3 comprises 13 residues. The CDR3 bases are TGTGCCAGTAGTATAGCCCTACTCGATGAGCAGTTCTTC. Translating gives CASSIALLDEQFF.

The gene calls are TRBV5-1 and TRBJ2-4; a weak D match, TRBD1 (5 bases). V was clipped by 1 base and J by 7 bases, with 6 bases between them. This CDR3 comprises 12 residues. Germline CDR1 SGHRS, CDR2 YFSETQ. CDR3 coding DNA: TGCGCCAGCAGCTTGCCAGGGAACATTCAGTACTTC. Its protein is CASSLPGNIQYF. Full variable domain (missing parts from reference TRBV5-1 and TRBJ2-4): KAGVTQTPRYLIKTRGQQVTLSCSPISGHRSVSWYQQTPGQGLQFLFEYFSETQRNKGNFPGRFSGRQFSNSRSEMNVSTLELGDSALYLCASSLPGNIQYFGAGTRLSVL.

CDR3 region: CASSSGTNRNNEQFF. DNA for the CDR3: TGCGCCAGCAGCTCAGGGACAAACCGGAACAATGAGCAGTTCTTC. This sequence joins TRBV5-1 and TRBJ2-1, with D tentatively TRBD1 (6 bases). Trimming took off 3 bases at V and 5 bases at J, with 15 bases between the two ends. The CDR3 totals 15 residues. Germline CDR1 is SGHRS and CDR2 is YFSETQ.

The CDR3 loop is CASGPGTTDTQYF. Here the CDR3 DNA reads TGTGCCAGCGGTCCTGGGACCACAGATACGCAGTATTTT. V and J are TRBV7-9 and TRBJ2-3; possibly TRBD1 or TRBD2 for D (5 bases each). The V end was cut by 8 bases, the J end by 2 bases, with 11 bases between. The CDR3 contains 13 residues. The V gene's germline CDR1 is SEHNR and CDR2 FQNEAQ (reference sequence).

The chain couples TRBV27 to TRBJ1-5; D perhaps matches TRBD1 (5 bases). Deletions cut 5 bases from V and 1 base from J, with 12 bases between. CDR1 MNHEY and CDR2 SMNVEV come from the germline V gene (reference sequence). The CDR3 loop spans 15 amino acids. Here the CDR3 reads CASSLWGSSNQPQHF. In nucleotides, the CDR3 is TGTGCCAGCAGTCTTTGGGGGTCGAGCAATCAGCCCCAGCATTTT.

This chain connects TRBV28 to TRBJ2-1, with 8 bases lining up with TRBD2. The junction had 11 bases not matched to a gene; V was cut back by 6 bases and J by 7 bases. The germline V gene has CDR1 MDHEN and CDR2 SYDVKM. The CDR3 covers 15 residues. The CDR3 DNA follows: TGTGCCAGCAGAGGGCGTGGACTAGCTGTGAATGAGCAGTTCTTC. Residues: CASRGRGLAVNEQFF.

The table lists this clone with a count of one. As DNA, the CDR3 is TGTGCCATCAGTTCCGGGGGACAGGGCCACGAGCAGTACTTC. Amino acid sequence: CAISSGGQGHEQYF. The J gene is TRBJ2-7, the V gene TRBV10-3; TRBD1 aligns across 9 bases. Looked up from germline, CDR1 is ENHRY and CDR2 is SYGVKD. The CDR3 contains 14 residues. The junction had 7 bases not matched to a gene; V was cut back by 5 bases and J by 5 bases.

The rearrangement uses TRBV5-5 and TRBJ2-3, with a weak D call TRBD2 (6 bases). V lost 3 bases to trimming and J lost 2 bases, with 22 bases between them. CDR3 length equals 18 residues. Germline CDR1 and CDR2: SGHKS and YYEKEE (reference sequence). This CDR3 reads CASSSAGPGLPVTDTQYF. The DNA of the CDR3 is TGTGCCAGCAGCTCCGCGGGTCCGGGACTCCCCGTCACAGATACGCAGTATTTT.

The rearrangement joins TRBV11-2 to TRBJ2-1; 8 bases map to TRBD2. Germline lookup yields CDR1 SGHAT and CDR2 FQNNGV. The CDR3 is made up of 16 amino acids. V dropped 0 bases and J dropped 8; count of bases not matched to a gene: 9. CDR3 sequence reads: CASSLDQPGGPDEQFF. The CDR3 coding sequence is TGTGCCAGCAGCTTAGATCAACCGGGAGGGCCAGATGAGCAGTTCTTC. Complete variable domain (other parts from reference TRBV11-2 and TRBJ2-1): EAGVAQSPRYKIIEKRQSVAFWCNPISGHATLYWYQQILGQGPKLLIQFQNNGVVDDSQLPKDRFSAERLKGVDSTLKIQPAKLEDSAVYLCASSLDQPGGPDEQFFGPGTRLTVL.

The rearrangement links TRBV5-1 to TRBJ2-3; 9 bases map to TRBD2. The CDR3 loop spans 16 amino acids. The ends lost 0 bases at V and 2 bases at J; junction bases unmatched: 4. Germline loops: CDR1 SGHRS, CDR2 YFSETQ. CDR3 sequence reads: CASSLAASGNTDTQYF. The DNA of the CDR3 is TGCGCCAGCAGCTTGGCGGCTAGCGGGAACACAGATACGCAGTATTTT.

V is TRBV4-1 and J is TRBJ2-2; D gene ambiguous. The germline CDR1 and CDR2 sequences are MGHRA and YSYEKL. This CDR3 has 13 residues. The V end was cut by 0 bases, the J end by 1 base, with 0 bases between. The CDR3 coding sequence is TGCGCCAGCAGCCAAGAGAACACCGGGGAGCTGTTTTTT. Amino acid sequence: CASSQENTGELFF.

The genes are TRBV19 and TRBJ2-2; no clear D gene. This CDR3 region has 15 residues. Per the germline V gene, CDR1 is LNHDA and CDR2 is SQIVND (reference sequence). V shed 1 base and J shed 6 bases, with 12 bases lying between them. The CDR3 sequence: CASSIAGSGAGELFF. For the CDR3, the DNA is TGTGCCAGTAGTATAGCGGGCTCAGGTGCCGGGGAGCTGTTTTTT.

J is TRBJ1-5 and V is TRBV5-5; 7 bases are shared with TRBD1. The length of the CDR3 is 15 residues. The V segment lost 1 base and the J segment 1 base; nucleotides outside the gene matches: 2. Germline CDR1 SGHKS, CDR2 YYEKEE (reference sequence). The CDR3 loop is CASSLTTGSNQPQHF. The CDR3 DNA is TGTGCCAGCAGCTTGACGACAGGGAGCAATCAGCCCCAGCATTTT.

This sequence joins TRBV7-3 and TRBJ2-5, with TRBD1 identical over 7 bases. This CDR3 is built from 15 residues. Germline V gives CDR1 SGHTA, CDR2 FQGTGA. The ends lost 5 bases at V and 3 bases at J; junction bases unmatched: 9. CDR3 in DNA: TGTGCCAGCAGCCGAACAGGGGACCGGGAAGAGACCCAGTACTTC. This encodes CASSRTGDREETQYF.

This clone came up a few times. This rearrangement joins TRBV6-5 to TRBJ2-7; no clear D. The CDR3 covers 14 residues. The ends were cut back, 5 bases at V and 0 bases at J, with 11 bases in the middle. In germline, CDR1 is MNHEY, CDR2 SVGAGI. The CDR3 loop is CASSQDGNSYEQYF. The CDR3 region has the DNA TGTGCCAGCAGTCAGGACGGAAACTCCTACGAGCAGTACTTC.

V and J are TRBV3-1 (or the pseudogene TRBV3-2) and TRBJ2-1; no reliable D call. The CDR3 totals 14 residues. Between the trimmed V and J ends, which lost 4 bases and 7 bases, there was a span of 14 bases. The germline CDR1 and CDR2 sequences are LGHDT and YNNKEL (reference sequence). The CDR3 region is CASSLRVSLNEQFF. DNA for the CDR3: TGTGCCAGCAGCCTCCGGGTTTCCCTGAATGAGCAGTTCTTC.

The V and J genes are TRBV18 and TRBJ2-3, with D possibly being TRBD2 (6 bases). This CDR3 is 13 amino acids long. V was shortened by 5 bases and J by 3 bases, with 9 bases between the two germline ends. Germline CDR1 KGHSH, CDR2 LQKENI. CDR3 coding DNA: TGTGCCAGCTCATCGGGGGTAACAGATACGCAGTATTTT. Translating gives CASSSGVTDTQYF.

The chain couples TRBV5-8 to TRBJ2-7; no clear D gene. CDR3 size: 14 residues. Trimming shortened V by 1 base and J by 0 bases, and 8 bases separated the two germline ends. CDR1 and CDR2 (germline): SGHTS, YDEGEE. The CDR3 bases are TGTGCCAGCAGCTTGTACTCCTTCTCCTACGAGCAGTACTTC. This codes for CASSLYSFSYEQYF. Full variable domain (remainder filled in from reference TRBV5-8 and TRBJ2-7): EAGVTQSPTHLIKTRGQQATLRCSPISGHTSVYWYQQALGLGLQFLLWYDEGEERNRGNFPPRFSGRQFPNYSSELNVNALELEDSALYLCASSLYSFSYEQYFGPGTRLTVT.

The chain links TRBV27 to TRBJ2-7, with 8 nucleotides matching TRBD2. The J segment lost 7 bases and the V segment lost 11 bases, leaving 10 bases of the junction unmatched. The CDR3 sequence is 12 residues long. CDR1 MNHEY and CDR2 SMNVEV come from the germline V gene (reference sequence). CDR3 DNA sequence: TGTGCCGCCGGGGTAGCGGGATGGGAGCAGTACTTC. Translated, it gives CAAGVAGWEQYF.

This chain connects TRBV6-5 to TRBJ2-1; the D is unclear. V was cut by 6 bases and J by 4 bases, with 13 bases left in between. The germline V gene encodes CDR1 MNHEY and CDR2 SVGAGI. CDR3 length equals 14 residues. CDR3: CASRNPAVYNEQFF. The CDR3, as DNA: TGTGCCAGCAGGAACCCGGCAGTTTACAATGAGCAGTTCTTC.

This clone was seen a few times. The V and J genes are TRBV29-1 and TRBJ2-3; 8 nucleotides align to TRBD2. Germline lookup yields CDR1 SQVTM and CDR2 ANQGSEA. The CDR3 covers 14 residues. V lost 0 bases, J lost 5 bases, and 4 bases stayed unmatched. CDR3 nucleotides: TGCAGCGTTGAAGATCTGAGCGGGAGAGATACGCAGTATTTT. Its translation is CSVEDLSGRDTQYF.

The chain carries TRBV7-9 and TRBJ1-2; D is undetermined. CDR1 SEHNR and CDR2 FQNEAQ come from the germline V gene (reference sequence). The CDR3 has 17 residues. Trimming took off 0 bases at V and 7 bases at J, with 21 bases between the two ends. The CDR3 coding sequence is TGTGCCAGCAGCTTAGCGCCATTACTTGGTTCAATTCTTGGCTACACCTTC. It yields the protein CASSLAPLLGSILGYTF.

CDR3 nucleotide sequence: TGTGCCAGCAGCTCCGACAGAGCTTTCTTCACAGATACGCAGTATTTT. It is translated as CASSSDRAFFTDTQYF. The chain recombines TRBV5-6 with TRBJ2-3; D is possibly TRBD1 (5 bases). V lost 3 bases to trimming and J lost 2 bases, with 16 bases between them. The CDR3 is 16 amino acids. The germline V gene has CDR1 SGHDT and CDR2 YYEEEE.

This sequence joins TRBV29-1 and TRBJ2-7; 8 bases align to TRBD1. The CDR3 has 12 amino acids. The V segment lost 7 bases and the J segment 3 bases; nucleotides outside the gene matches: 5. CDR1 SQVTM and CDR2 ANQGSEA come from the germline V gene. The DNA of the CDR3 is TGCAGCGCGGGACAGGCTTTCTACGAGCAGTACTTC. Amino acid sequence: CSAGQAFYEQYF.